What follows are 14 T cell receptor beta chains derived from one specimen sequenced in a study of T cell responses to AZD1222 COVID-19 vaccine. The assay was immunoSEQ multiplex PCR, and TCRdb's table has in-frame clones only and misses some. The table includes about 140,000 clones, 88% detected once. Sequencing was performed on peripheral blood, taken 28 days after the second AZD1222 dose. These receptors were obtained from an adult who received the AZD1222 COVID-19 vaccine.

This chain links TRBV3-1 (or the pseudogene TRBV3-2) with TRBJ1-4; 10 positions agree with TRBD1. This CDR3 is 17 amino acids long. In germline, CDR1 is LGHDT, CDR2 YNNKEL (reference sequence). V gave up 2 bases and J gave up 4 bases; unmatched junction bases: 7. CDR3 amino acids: CASSQFRDRGRNEKLFF. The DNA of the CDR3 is TGTGCCAGCAGCCAATTCCGGGACAGGGGCCGTAATGAAAAACTGTTTTTT.

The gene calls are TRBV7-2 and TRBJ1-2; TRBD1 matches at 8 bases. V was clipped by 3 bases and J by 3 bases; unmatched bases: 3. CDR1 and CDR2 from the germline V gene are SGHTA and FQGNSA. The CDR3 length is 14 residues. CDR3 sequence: CASSFDRGDYGYTF. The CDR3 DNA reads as TGTGCCAGCAGCTTTGACAGGGGCGACTATGGCTACACCTTC.

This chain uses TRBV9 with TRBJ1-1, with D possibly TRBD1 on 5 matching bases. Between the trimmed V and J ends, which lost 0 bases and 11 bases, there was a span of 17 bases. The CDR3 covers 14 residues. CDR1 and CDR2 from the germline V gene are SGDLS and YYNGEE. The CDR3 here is CASSVGLGPGDAFF. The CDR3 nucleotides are TGTGCCAGCAGCGTAGGATTGGGACCTGGGGATGCTTTCTTT.

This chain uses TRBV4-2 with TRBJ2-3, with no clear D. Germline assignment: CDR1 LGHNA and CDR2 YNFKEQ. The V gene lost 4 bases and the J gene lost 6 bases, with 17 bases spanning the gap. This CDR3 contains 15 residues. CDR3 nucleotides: TGTGCCAGCAGCCGATATGCTGGCGTCGTCGATACGCAGTATTTT. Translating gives CASSRYAGVVDTQYF.

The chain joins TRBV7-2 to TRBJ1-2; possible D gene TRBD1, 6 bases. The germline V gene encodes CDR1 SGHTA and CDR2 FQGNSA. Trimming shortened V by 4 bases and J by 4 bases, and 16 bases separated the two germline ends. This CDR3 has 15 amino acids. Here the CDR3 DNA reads TGTGCCAGCAGCTCCAGGGGCCAAGGTACCTATGGCTACACCTTC. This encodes CASSSRGQGTYGYTF.

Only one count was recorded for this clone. The CDR3 sequence: CASGGRAMHSPLHF. CDR3 bases: TGTGCCTCAGGCGGCCGGGCGATGCATTCACCCCTCCACTTT. This chain links TRBV5-6 with TRBJ1-6; D not certain. With 10 bases removed from V and 8 bases from J, the gap between germline ends came to 19 bases. The CDR3 runs 14 residues. CDR1 is SGHDT and CDR2 is YYEEEE in the germline V gene.

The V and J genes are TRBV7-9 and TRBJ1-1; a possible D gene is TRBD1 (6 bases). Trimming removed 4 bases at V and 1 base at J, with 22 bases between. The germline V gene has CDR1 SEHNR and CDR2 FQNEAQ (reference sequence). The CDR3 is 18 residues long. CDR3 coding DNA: TGTGCCAGCAGCTCCTCCGGTTGGACAGCCGTCGGGAACACTGAAGCTTTCTTT. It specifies CASSSSGWTAVGNTEAFF.

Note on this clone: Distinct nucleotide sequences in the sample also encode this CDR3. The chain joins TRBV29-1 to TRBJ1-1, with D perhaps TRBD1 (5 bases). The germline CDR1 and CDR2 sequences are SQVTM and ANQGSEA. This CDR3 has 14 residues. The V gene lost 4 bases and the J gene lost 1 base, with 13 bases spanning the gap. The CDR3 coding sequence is TGCAGCGTTGTAAGGGGAGACGGGAACACTGAAGCTTTCTTT. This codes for CSVVRGDGNTEAFF.

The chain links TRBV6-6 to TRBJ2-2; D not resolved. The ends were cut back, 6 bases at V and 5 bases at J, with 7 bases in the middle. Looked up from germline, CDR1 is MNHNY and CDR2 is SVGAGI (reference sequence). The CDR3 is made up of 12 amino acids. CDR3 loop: CASSLTTGELFF. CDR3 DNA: TGTGCCAGCAGCCTAACTACCGGGGAGCTGTTTTTT.

The CDR3 DNA reads TGTGCCAGCAGTTTCAGTGGCAATCAGCCCCAGCATTTT. It codes for CASSFSGNQPQHF. The rearrangement links TRBV28 to TRBJ1-5, with D unclear. Trimming left V 3 bases short and J 2 bases short, with 5 bases between. The CDR3 is made up of 13 amino acids. Germline CDR1 is MDHEN and CDR2 is SYDVKM.

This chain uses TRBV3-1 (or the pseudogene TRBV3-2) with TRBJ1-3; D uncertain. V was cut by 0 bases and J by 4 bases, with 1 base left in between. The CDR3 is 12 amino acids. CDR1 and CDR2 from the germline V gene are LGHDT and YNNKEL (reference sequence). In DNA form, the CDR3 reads TGTGCCAGCAGCCAAGAGGGAAACACCATATATTTT. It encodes CASSQEGNTIYF.

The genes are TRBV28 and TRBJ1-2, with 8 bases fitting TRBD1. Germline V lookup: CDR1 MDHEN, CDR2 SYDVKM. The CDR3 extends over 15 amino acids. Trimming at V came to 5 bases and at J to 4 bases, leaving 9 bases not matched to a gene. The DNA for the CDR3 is TGTGCCAGCAGTCCATTCCGCACAGGGGGCTATGGCTACACCTTC. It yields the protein CASSPFRTGGYGYTF.

The DNA of the CDR3 is TGTGCCAGCAGCCAAGGGGACTCTTACTCCTACGAGCAGTACTTC. Protein: CASSQGDSYSYEQYF. This sequence joins TRBV4-2 and TRBJ2-7; weak D call: TRBD2 (6 bases). Trimming took off 1 base at V and 0 bases at J, with 10 bases between the two ends. Germline CDR1 and CDR2: LGHNA and YNFKEQ. The CDR3 runs 15 residues.

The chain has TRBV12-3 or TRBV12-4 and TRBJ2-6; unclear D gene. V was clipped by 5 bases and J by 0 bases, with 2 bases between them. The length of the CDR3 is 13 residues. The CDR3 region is CASSHSGANVLTF. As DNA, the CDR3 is TGTGCCAGCAGTCACTCTGGGGCCAACGTCCTGACTTTC.